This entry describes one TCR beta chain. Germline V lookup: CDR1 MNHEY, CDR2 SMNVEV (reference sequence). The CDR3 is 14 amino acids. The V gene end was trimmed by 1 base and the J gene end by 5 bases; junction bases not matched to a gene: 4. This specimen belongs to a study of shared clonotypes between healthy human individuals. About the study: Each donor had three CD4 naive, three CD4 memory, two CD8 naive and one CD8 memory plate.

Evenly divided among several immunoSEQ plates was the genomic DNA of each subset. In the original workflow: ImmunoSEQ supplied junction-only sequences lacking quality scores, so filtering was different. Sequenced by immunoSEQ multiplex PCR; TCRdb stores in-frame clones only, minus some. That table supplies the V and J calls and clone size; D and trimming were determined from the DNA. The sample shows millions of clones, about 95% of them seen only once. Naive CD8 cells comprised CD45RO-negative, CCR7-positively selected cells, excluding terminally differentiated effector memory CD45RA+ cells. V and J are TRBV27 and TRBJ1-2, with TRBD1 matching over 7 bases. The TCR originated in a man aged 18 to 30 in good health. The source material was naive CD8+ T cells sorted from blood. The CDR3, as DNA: TGTGCCAGCAGTTTATTAGCAGGGGGTTATGGCTACACCTTC. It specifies CASSLLAGGYGYTF.